The clone carrying this T cell receptor beta chain has ten or more counts. The antigen remains unidentified. MiXCR was run by TCRdb on the 5' RACE reads, yielding one entry per CDR3 protein. The sample has roughly 490,000 distinct CDR3 sequences; approximately 5.3% are singletons. The data derive from a study of CD8 T cells in ankylosing spondylitis. Study outcomes and limitations: Seemingly distinctive of ankylosing spondylitis blood was a TCR beta motif formed by eight highly homologous variants. Disease-linked clones were reportedly significantly enriched in matched ankylosing spondylitis synovial fluid.

The sequence was collected from a male donor with ankylosing spondylitis. Sequences were obtained from blood, either unsorted or a sorted T cell fraction (not recorded which).

The CDR3 bases are TGTGCCAGCAGCTCGGGAGGGCAGCCCCAGCATTTT. It is translated as CASSSGGQPQHF. J is TRBJ1-5 and V is TRBV12-3 or TRBV12-4; D gene ambiguous. The CDR3 contains 12 residues. V was shortened by 6 bases and J by 7 bases, with 10 bases between the two germline ends.